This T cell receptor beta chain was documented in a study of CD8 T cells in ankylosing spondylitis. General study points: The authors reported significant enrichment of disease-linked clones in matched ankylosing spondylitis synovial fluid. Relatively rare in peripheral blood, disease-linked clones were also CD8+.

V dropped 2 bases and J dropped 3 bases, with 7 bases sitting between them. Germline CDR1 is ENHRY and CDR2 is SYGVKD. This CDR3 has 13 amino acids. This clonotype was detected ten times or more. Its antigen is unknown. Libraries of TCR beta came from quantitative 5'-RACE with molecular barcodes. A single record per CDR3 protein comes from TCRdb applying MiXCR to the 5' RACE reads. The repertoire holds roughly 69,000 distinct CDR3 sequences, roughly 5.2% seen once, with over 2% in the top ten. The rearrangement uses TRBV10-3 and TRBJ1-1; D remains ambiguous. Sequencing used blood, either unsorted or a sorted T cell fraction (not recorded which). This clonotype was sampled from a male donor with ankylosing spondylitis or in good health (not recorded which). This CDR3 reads CAISETADTEAFF. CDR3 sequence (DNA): TGTGCCATCAGTGAGACGGCAGACACTGAAGCTTTCTTT.